This T cell receptor (beta chain) was documented in a study of blood T cell repertoires in COVID-19. Clones were sequenced by immunoSEQ multiplex PCR, and TCRdb holds only the in-frame ones, with some missing. The repertoire holds tens of thousands of clones, 82% seen once, with 11% in the top ten. The source is a man older than 75 with COVID-19, enrolled during active disease. Input material: peripheral blood.

The CDR3 DNA sequence: TGTGCCATCAGTGAGTCCCAGGGCGGGAGGGCGGCCACCGGGGAGCTGTTTTTT. This gives the protein CAISESQGGRAATGELFF. This chain uses TRBV10-3 with TRBJ2-2, with 9 bases fitting TRBD2. This CDR3 is built from 18 residues. Losses at the gene ends were 0 bases for V and 4 bases for J; bases not matched to a gene: 9. The germline gives CDR1 ENHRY, CDR2 SYGVKD.